This T cell receptor (beta chain) was identified during a study of pediatric ulcerative colitis. Data came from immunoSEQ multiplex PCR; TCRdb stores just in-frame clones and leaves some out. The profile shows fewer than 45,000 clones, approximately 87% of them singletons. In regard to this clone: Its antigen is undetermined.

Blood was drawn at the time of colonoscopy. The CDR3 sequence is 12 residues long. V lost 6 bases to trimming and J lost 7 bases, with 12 bases between them. Germline V gene data show CDR1 as SEHNR and CDR2 as FQNEAQ (reference sequence). Study-wide points: Blood samples from a couple of patients yielded substantially fewer templates and were excluded from blood-rectal overlap analysis.

The sample was blood. This chain links TRBV7-9 with TRBJ1-1, with a weak D call TRBD1 (6 bases). The TCR comes from a girl aged 10-17 years with moderate ulcerative colitis. CDR3 residues: CASRGPDSEAFF. The DNA of the CDR3 is TGTGCCAGCAGGGGGCCGGACAGTGAAGCTTTCTTT.